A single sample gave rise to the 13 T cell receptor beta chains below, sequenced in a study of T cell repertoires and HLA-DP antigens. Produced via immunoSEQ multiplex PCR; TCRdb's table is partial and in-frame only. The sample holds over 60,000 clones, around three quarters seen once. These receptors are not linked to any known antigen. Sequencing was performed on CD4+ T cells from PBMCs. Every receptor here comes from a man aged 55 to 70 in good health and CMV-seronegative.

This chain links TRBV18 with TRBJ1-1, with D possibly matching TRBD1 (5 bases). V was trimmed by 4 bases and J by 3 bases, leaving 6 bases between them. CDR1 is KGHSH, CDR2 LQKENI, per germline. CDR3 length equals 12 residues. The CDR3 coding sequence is TGTGCCAGCTCACAGGGGTACACTGAAGCTTTCTTT. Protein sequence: CASSQGYTEAFF. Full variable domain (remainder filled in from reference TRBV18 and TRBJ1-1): NAGVMQNPRHLVRRRGQEARLRCSPMKGHSHVYWYRQLPEEGLKFMVYLQKENIIDESGMPKERFSAEFPKEGPSILRIQQVVRGDSAAYFCASSQGYTEAFFGQGTRLTVV.

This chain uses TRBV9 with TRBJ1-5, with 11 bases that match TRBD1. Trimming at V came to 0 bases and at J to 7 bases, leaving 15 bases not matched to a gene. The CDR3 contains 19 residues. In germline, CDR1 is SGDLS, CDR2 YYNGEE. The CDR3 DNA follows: TGTGCCAGCAGCGTAGAAAGAAGGACAGGGGGCGTAGGGCCCCAGCCCCAGCATTTT. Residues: CASSVERRTGGVGPQPQHF.

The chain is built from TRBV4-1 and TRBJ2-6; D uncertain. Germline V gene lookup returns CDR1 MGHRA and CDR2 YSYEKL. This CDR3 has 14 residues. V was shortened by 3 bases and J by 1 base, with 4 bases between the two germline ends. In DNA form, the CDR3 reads TGCGCCAGCAGCCAGGTTTCTGGGGCCAACGTCCTGACTTTC. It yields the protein CASSQVSGANVLTF.

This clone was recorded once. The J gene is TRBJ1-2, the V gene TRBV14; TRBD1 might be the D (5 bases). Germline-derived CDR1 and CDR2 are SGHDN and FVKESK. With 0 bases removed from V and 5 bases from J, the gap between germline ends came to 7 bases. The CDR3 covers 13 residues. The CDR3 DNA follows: TGTGCCAGCAGCCAAGATCGGGGGTATGGCTACACCTTC. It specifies CASSQDRGYGYTF.

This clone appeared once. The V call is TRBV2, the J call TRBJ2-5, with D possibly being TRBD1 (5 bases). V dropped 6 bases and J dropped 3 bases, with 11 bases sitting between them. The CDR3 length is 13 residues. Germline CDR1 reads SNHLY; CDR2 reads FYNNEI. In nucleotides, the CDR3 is TGTGCCAGCAGCCGGCAGGGTGAAGAGACCCAGTACTTC. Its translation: CASSRQGEETQYF.

The DNA for the CDR3 is TGTGCCAGCAGCGTCGGCACAGGGTGGGATGGCTACACCTTC. Amino acid sequence: CASSVGTGWDGYTF. The chain links TRBV9 to TRBJ1-2; D is perhaps TRBD1 (6 bases). The CDR3 runs 14 residues. V lost 2 bases and J 6 bases, leaving 14 bases between the germline ends. Germline V gene data show CDR1 as SGDLS and CDR2 as YYNGEE.

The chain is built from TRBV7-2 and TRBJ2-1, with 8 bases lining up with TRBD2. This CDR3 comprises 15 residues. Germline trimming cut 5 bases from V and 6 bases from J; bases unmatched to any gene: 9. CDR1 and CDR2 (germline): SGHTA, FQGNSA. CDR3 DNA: TGTGCCAGCAGCCCCCAAGCGGGGGCCCCCAATGAGCAGTTCTTC. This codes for CASSPQAGAPNEQFF.

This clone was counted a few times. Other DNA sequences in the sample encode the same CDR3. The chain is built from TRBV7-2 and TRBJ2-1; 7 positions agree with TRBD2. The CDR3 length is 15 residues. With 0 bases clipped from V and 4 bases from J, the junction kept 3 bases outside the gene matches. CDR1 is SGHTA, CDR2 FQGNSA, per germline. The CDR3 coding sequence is TGTGCCAGCAGCTTAGCGGGAGGGCCGTACAATGAGCAGTTCTTC. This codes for CASSLAGGPYNEQFF.

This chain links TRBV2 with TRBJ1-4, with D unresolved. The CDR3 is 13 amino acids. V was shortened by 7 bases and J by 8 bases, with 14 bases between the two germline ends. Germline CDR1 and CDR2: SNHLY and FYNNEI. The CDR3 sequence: CASKGQTYEKLFF. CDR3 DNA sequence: TGTGCCAGCAAGGGCCAGACCTACGAAAAACTGTTTTTT.

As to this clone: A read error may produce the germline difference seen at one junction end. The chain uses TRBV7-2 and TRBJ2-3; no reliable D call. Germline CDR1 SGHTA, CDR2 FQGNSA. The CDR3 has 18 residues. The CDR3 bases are TGTGCCAGCAGTTTAGTGGGCGACCTTTCCCTCGACACAGATACGCAGTATTTT. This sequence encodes CASSLVGDLSLDTDTQYF.

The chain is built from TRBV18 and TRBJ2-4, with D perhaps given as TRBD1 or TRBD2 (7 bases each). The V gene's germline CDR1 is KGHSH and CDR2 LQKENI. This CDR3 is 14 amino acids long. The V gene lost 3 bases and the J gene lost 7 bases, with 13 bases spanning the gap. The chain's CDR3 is CASSPRQGGNIQYF. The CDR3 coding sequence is TGTGCCAGCTCACCCCGCCAGGGGGGGAACATTCAGTACTTC.

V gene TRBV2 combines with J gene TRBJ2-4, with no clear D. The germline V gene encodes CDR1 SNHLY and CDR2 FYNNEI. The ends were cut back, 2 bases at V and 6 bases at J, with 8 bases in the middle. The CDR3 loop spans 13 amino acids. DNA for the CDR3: TGTGCCAGCAGTGAAAAAACTCCAAACATTCAGTACTTC. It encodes CASSEKTPNIQYF.

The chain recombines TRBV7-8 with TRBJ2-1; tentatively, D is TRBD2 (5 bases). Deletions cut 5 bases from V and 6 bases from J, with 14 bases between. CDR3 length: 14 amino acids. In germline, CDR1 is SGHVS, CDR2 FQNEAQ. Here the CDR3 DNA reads TGTGCCAGCAGCGTCTCGGGGTTTGGCAATGAGCAGTTCTTC. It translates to CASSVSGFGNEQFF.